A single sample is the source of the 27 T cell receptor beta chains below, sequenced in a study of blood T cell repertoires in COVID-19. Repertoires were generated with immunoSEQ multiplex PCR, while TCRdb's copy carries only in-frame clones and drops some. Here the sample spans about 170,000 clones, around nine tenths being singletons. The sample consisted of peripheral blood. The receptors originated from a man between 50 and 59 years old who had recovered from COVID-19.

The gene calls are TRBV2 and TRBJ1-4; 7 bases are a match to TRBD1. The CDR3 contains 15 residues. Trimming took 4 bases from V and 8 from J; bases not matched to a gene: 10. The V gene's germline CDR1 is SNHLY and CDR2 FYNNEI. The DNA for the CDR3 is TGTGCCAGCAGTGGGCCCGCAGGGGGTCGGGAAAAACTGTTTTTT. The encoded protein is CASSGPAGGREKLFF.

The chain uses TRBV19 and TRBJ2-2; TRBD1 matches 8 bases. V lost 6 bases and J lost 6; bases outside the gene matches: 6. The CDR3 has 14 residues. Germline CDR1 LNHDA, CDR2 SQIVND (reference sequence). The CDR3 bases are TGTGCCAGTAGCCAGACAGGGGCAGCCGGGGAGCTGTTTTTT. Translated, it gives CASSQTGAAGELFF.

The CDR3 sequence: CASISPGTGMSKNIQYF. CDR3 in DNA: TGTGCCAGCATAAGTCCCGGGACAGGGATGTCCAAAAACATTCAGTACTTC. The chain links TRBV2 to TRBJ2-4; 9 nucleotides agree with TRBD1. Germline assignment: CDR1 SNHLY and CDR2 FYNNEI. The CDR3 spans 17 residues. The V and J ends lost 7 bases and 2 bases, in that order; junction bases with no gene match: 12.

This clone is a singleton in its sample. The V and J genes are TRBV4-3 and TRBJ1-5, with TRBD1 identical over 7 bases. V gave up 0 bases and J gave up 4 bases; unmatched junction bases: 9. The CDR3 consists of 17 residues. CDR1 and CDR2 (germline): LGHNA, YSLEER. CDR3 nucleotides: TGCGCCAGCAGCCAAGATCCGATCACAGGGGTGAATCAGCCCCAGCATTTT. As protein: CASSQDPITGVNQPQHF.

This clone occurred a few times. The chain recombines TRBV11-1 with TRBJ1-2, with D uncertain. This CDR3 contains 13 residues. Germline CDR1 reads SGHAT; CDR2 reads FQDESV (reference sequence). V lost 3 bases and J 3 bases, leaving 8 bases between the germline ends. The CDR3 region has the DNA TGTGCCAGCAGCTTCGACGCGGACTATGGCTACACCTTC. This codes for CASSFDADYGYTF.

This clone was recorded only once. The V call is TRBV7-2, the J call TRBJ1-5, with 7 bases aligning to TRBD1. The ends lost 2 bases at V and 2 bases at J; junction bases unmatched: 3. The V gene's germline CDR1 is SGHTA and CDR2 FQGNSA. The length of the CDR3 is 15 residues. Here the CDR3 DNA reads TGTGCCAGCAGCTTATCAGGGGGAGGCAATCAGCCCCAGCATTTT. Translated, it gives CASSLSGGGNQPQHF. The full variable domain, completed using reference TRBV7-2 and TRBJ1-5, is GAGVSQSPSNKVTEKGKDVELRCDPISGHTALYWYRQSLGQGLEFLIYFQGNSAPDKSGLPSDRFSAERTGGSVSTLTIQRTQQEDSAVYLCASSLSGGGNQPQHFGDGTRLSIL.

The chain recombines TRBV11-2 with TRBJ1-4; possible D gene TRBD1, 5 bases. The CDR3 runs to 14 residues. Trimming took off 5 bases at V and 8 bases at J, with 15 bases between the two ends. The germline V gene encodes CDR1 SGHAT and CDR2 FQNNGV. The CDR3 loop is CASSPGRREEKLFF. In DNA, the CDR3 is TGTGCCAGCAGCCCAGGGCGCAGGGAAGAAAAACTGTTTTTT.

The chain couples TRBV28 to TRBJ1-2, with D unresolved. Germline V gives CDR1 MDHEN, CDR2 SYDVKM. The CDR3 covers 14 residues. The germline V and J ends were trimmed by 1 base and 8 bases, with 14 bases remaining between them. This CDR3 reads CASSLSGGLTGYTF. DNA of the CDR3: TGTGCCAGCAGTTTATCGGGCGGGCTGACGGGCTACACCTTC.

The rearrangement joins TRBV29-1 to TRBJ1-5, with 7 bases identical to TRBD1. Germline V CDR1 and CDR2: SQVTM, ANQGSEA. The CDR3 extends over 13 amino acids. V was pared by 6 bases and J by 3 bases, with 5 bases of the junction left unmatched. In DNA form, the CDR3 reads TGCAGCGTCCGGGACAGCATCAATCAGCCCCAGCATTTT. Translating gives CSVRDSINQPQHF.

The chain employs TRBV7-2 and TRBJ2-7, with 7 bases that match TRBD2. V lost 5 bases, J lost 4 bases, and 11 bases stayed unmatched. This CDR3 spans 15 amino acids. The germline gives CDR1 SGHTA, CDR2 FQGNSA. CDR3 residues: CASSPPGLSGYEQYF. CDR3 nucleotides: TGTGCCAGCAGCCCTCCGGGACTATCGGGTTACGAGCAGTACTTC.

This sequence joins TRBV25-1 and TRBJ1-1; no clear D. Deletions cut 5 bases from V and 4 bases from J, with 17 bases between. There are 15 residues in the CDR3. Germline-derived CDR1 and CDR2 are MGHDK and SYGVNS. The CDR3 spells CASSSGYPSATEAFF. The CDR3 coding sequence is TGTGCCAGCAGTTCGGGGTACCCCTCCGCCACTGAAGCTTTCTTT. Filled out from reference TRBV25-1 and TRBJ1-1, the complete variable domain reads EADIYQTPRYLVIGTGKKITLECSQTMGHDKMYWYQQDPGMELHLIHYSYGVNSTEKGDLSSESTVSRIRTEHFPLTLESARPSHTSQYLCASSSGYPSATEAFFGQGTRLTVV.

The chain carries TRBV5-1 and TRBJ2-3, with TRBD2 matching over 12 bases. From germline, CDR1 is SGHRS and CDR2 YFSETQ. J was trimmed by 5 bases and V by 4 bases; bases with no gene match: 8. The CDR3 consists of 16 residues. CDR3 protein: CASSISSGGAIDTQYF. CDR3 DNA sequence: TGCGCCAGCAGCATCTCTAGCGGGGGGGCAATAGATACGCAGTATTTT.

Only a few counts were recorded for this clone. The chain links TRBV18 to TRBJ2-1, with 8 bases that match TRBD2. With 2 bases clipped from V and 8 bases from J, the junction kept 8 bases outside the gene matches. CDR1 is KGHSH and CDR2 is LQKENI in the germline V gene. The CDR3 covers 15 residues. The CDR3 loop reads CASSPSAGVYDEQFF. For the CDR3, the DNA is TGTGCCAGCTCACCATCAGCGGGAGTTTATGATGAGCAGTTCTTC. The complete variable domain, with remaining parts taken from reference TRBV18 and TRBJ2-1, reads NAGVMQNPRHLVRRRGQEARLRCSPMKGHSHVYWYRQLPEEGLKFMVYLQKENIIDESGMPKERFSAEFPKEGPSILRIQQVVRGDSAAYFCASSPSAGVYDEQFFGPGTRLTVL.

The rearrangement joins TRBV7-2 to TRBJ2-2; D perhaps matches TRBD1 (5 bases). CDR3 length equals 14 residues. V was clipped by 7 bases and J by 5 bases, with 14 bases between them. Germline V gene data show CDR1 as SGHTA and CDR2 as FQGNSA. This CDR3 is CASTSSKGTGELFF. DNA of the CDR3: TGTGCCAGCACCTCCTCGAAGGGGACCGGGGAGCTGTTTTTT.

The rearrangement links TRBV11-2 to TRBJ1-2; the D is unclear. V gave up 2 bases and J gave up 5 bases, with 15 bases separating them. The CDR3 consists of 15 residues. Germline CDR1 and CDR2: SGHAT and FQNNGV. The CDR3 reads CASSLRPGVKYGYTF. The CDR3 nucleotides are TGTGCCAGCAGCTTAAGGCCCGGAGTGAAGTATGGCTACACCTTC.

The chain combines TRBV18 with TRBJ2-3, with D possibly being TRBD1 (5 bases). The CDR3 loop spans 14 amino acids. The germline V gene has CDR1 KGHSH and CDR2 LQKENI. Trimming took 3 bases from V and 3 from J, leaving 10 bases between them. CDR3 sequence reads: CASSPSQGTDTQYF. The DNA of the CDR3 is TGTGCCAGCTCACCGTCGCAGGGAACAGATACGCAGTATTTT.

The rearrangement joins TRBV5-6 to TRBJ2-2, with D tentatively TRBD1 (6 bases). CDR1 is SGHDT and CDR2 is YYEEEE in the germline V gene. CDR3 length: 15 amino acids. Trimming took 4 bases from V and 5 from J, leaving 15 bases between them. The CDR3 DNA sequence: TGTGCCAGCAGCGTAACCGGTACAGGGACCGGGGAGCTGTTTTTT. The encoded protein is CASSVTGTGTGELFF.

The chain has TRBV27 and TRBJ1-1; the D gene is possibly TRBD1 (6 bases). The germline V and J ends were trimmed by 2 bases and 1 base, with 17 bases remaining between them. This CDR3 spans 17 amino acids. CDR1 is MNHEY, CDR2 SMNVEV, per germline (reference sequence). The CDR3 here is CASSLGLGTGSNTEAFF. In DNA, the CDR3 is TGTGCCAGCAGTTTAGGGTTGGGAACAGGGTCGAACACTGAAGCTTTCTTT.

This clone was seen more than once but under ten times. The gene calls are TRBV27 and TRBJ2-2, with a weak D call TRBD1 (5 bases). Germline CDR1 MNHEY, CDR2 SMNVEV (reference sequence). The CDR3 covers 14 residues. Trimming left V 8 bases short and J 5 bases short, with 15 bases between. The CDR3 DNA is TGTGCCAGCCGATCAGGGAAGGCTACCGGGGAGCTGTTTTTT. It encodes CASRSGKATGELFF.

This chain uses TRBV29-1 with TRBJ2-2; possibly TRBD1 for D (5 bases). V lost 7 bases to trimming and J lost 4 bases, with 13 bases between them. CDR3 length equals 13 residues. Germline V CDR1 and CDR2: SQVTM, ANQGSEA. This CDR3 reads CSAEDSVTGELFF. The CDR3 bases are TGCAGCGCAGAAGACAGTGTCACCGGGGAGCTGTTTTTT.

The table lists this clone with a count of one. The V and J genes are TRBV18 and TRBJ1-2; D uncertain. The CDR3 runs 16 residues. The germline V and J ends were trimmed by 3 bases and 0 bases, with 14 bases remaining between them. The V gene's germline CDR1 is KGHSH and CDR2 LQKENI. CDR3 residues: CASSPTDGIANYGYTF. The CDR3 nucleotides are TGTGCCAGCTCACCCACAGACGGAATAGCTAACTATGGCTACACCTTC.

The rearrangement links TRBV5-6 to TRBJ2-1, with TRBD1 matching 11 bases. The ends lost 0 bases at V and 10 bases at J; junction bases unmatched: 6. Germline values: CDR1 SGHDT, CDR2 YYEEEE. CDR3 length equals 15 residues. The CDR3 here is CASSLAGTGGREQFF. In DNA, the CDR3 is TGTGCCAGCAGCTTGGCCGGGACAGGGGGACGGGAGCAGTTCTTC. The variable domain in full, with the rest retrieved from reference TRBV5-6 and TRBJ2-1, is DAGVTQSPTHLIKTRGQQVTLRCSPKSGHDTVSWYQQALGQGPQFIFQYYEEEERQRGNFPDRFSGHQFPNYSSELNVNALLLGDSALYLCASSLAGTGGREQFFGPGTRLTVL.

The chain is built from TRBV7-9 and TRBJ2-7, with 7 bases lining up with TRBD2. This CDR3 has 13 amino acids. Germline-derived CDR1 and CDR2 are SEHNR and FQNEAQ (reference sequence). Unmatched junction bases numbered 4, after V lost 2 bases and J lost 6 bases. The chain's CDR3 is CASSLLGRGEQYF. The CDR3 region has the DNA TGTGCCAGCAGCTTACTAGGGAGGGGCGAGCAGTACTTC.

This clone was seen a few times. This rearrangement joins TRBV19 to TRBJ2-7, with TRBD1 identical over 7 bases. Germline lookup yields CDR1 LNHDA and CDR2 SQIVND (reference sequence). CDR3 length equals 15 residues. J was trimmed by 0 bases and V by 4 bases; bases with no gene match: 6. The CDR3 DNA sequence: TGTGCCAGTAGTAGAGGGACAGTACTCTCCTACGAGCAGTACTTC. The encoded protein is CASSRGTVLSYEQYF.

The CDR3 DNA reads TGTGCCAGCAGCCAAACTAGCGGGGTACCTTCCTACAATGAGCAGTTCTTC. This encodes CASSQTSGVPSYNEQFF. The chain joins TRBV3-1 (or the pseudogene TRBV3-2) to TRBJ2-1, with 10 bases identical to TRBD2. The ends lost 2 bases at V and 1 base at J; junction bases unmatched: 5. Germline V lookup: CDR1 LGHDT, CDR2 YNNKEL (reference sequence). This CDR3 region has 17 residues.

This chain links TRBV12-3 or TRBV12-4 with TRBJ2-2; D gene ambiguous. The CDR3 extends over 12 amino acids. The germline V and J ends were trimmed by 3 bases and 7 bases, with 6 bases remaining between them. The CDR3 bases are TGTGCCAGCAGTTTGGCTCTCGGGGAGCTGTTTTTT. Encoded protein: CASSLALGELFF.

The DNA of the CDR3 is TGTGCCAGCAAAGGGGCGCCCTCCTACGAGCAGTACTTC. Its translation: CASKGAPSYEQYF. This chain uses TRBV2 with TRBJ2-7, with a weak D call TRBD1 (5 bases). The CDR3 totals 13 residues. With 7 bases removed from V and 0 bases from J, the gap between germline ends came to 10 bases. The germline CDR1 and CDR2 sequences are SNHLY and FYNNEI.